Given below is one TCR beta chain in context. The CDR3 is made up of 14 amino acids. Germline loops: CDR1 MDHEN, CDR2 SYDVKM. The ends were cut back, 2 bases at V and 4 bases at J, with 10 bases in the middle. This specimen belongs to a study of blood T cell repertoires in COVID-19. Assay used: immunoSEQ multiplex PCR; TCRdb lists only in-frame clones, some missing. This table holds approximately 74,000 clones, approximately 88% found once. Sequencing was done on a sample of peripheral blood. The chain combines TRBV28 with TRBJ2-3, with a tentative D call TRBD2 (6 bases). The clonotype comes from a woman aged 60 to 75 with acute or convalescent COVID-19. CDR3 nucleotide sequence: TGTGCCAGCAGTTTAGACGGGGGAGCAGATACGCAGTATTTT. This translates into CASSLDGGADTQYF. Looking up the rest from reference TRBV28 and TRBJ2-3 gives the full variable domain: DVKVTQSSRYLVKRTGEKVFLECVQDMDHENMFWYRQDPGLGLRLIYFSYDVKMKEKGDIPEGYSVSREKKERFSLILESASTNQTSMYLCASSLDGGADTQYFGPGTRLTVL.